The 32 T cell receptor beta chains listed next were all sequenced from one sample in a study of blood T cells in healthy people across ages. The authors ran a second PCR of 7 to 11 cycles using a sample-barcoded 5' primer and a J-beta primer mix. MiXCR, applied by TCRdb to the 5' RACE reads, yields one record per CDR3 protein. Of approximately 1,000,000 distinct CDR3 sequences listed, 35% to 50% are singletons. The specimen sequenced was blood. Receptors originate from a woman aged 55-70 years in good health.

The V gene is TRBV20-1, the J gene TRBJ2-5, with 9 bases that match TRBD2. The J call is uncertain, as TRBJ2-7 better fits the DNA end. Germline values: CDR1 DFQATT, CDR2 SNEGSKA (reference sequence). CDR3 length: 13 residues. The CDR3 sequence: CSASLAGEVEQYF. The CDR3 DNA is TGCAGTGCTAGCTTAGCGGGAGAGGTCGAGCAGTACTTC.

This clonotype was recorded only once. The chain has TRBV20-1 and TRBJ1-2; 8 bases agree with TRBD1. The germline CDR1 and CDR2 sequences are DFQATT and SNEGSKA (reference sequence). The ends lost 6 bases at V and 6 bases at J; junction bases unmatched: 9. CDR3 length equals 13 residues. Here the CDR3 DNA reads TGCAGTGCCAGGTCAGGCAGGGGGCATGGCTACACCTTC. Its protein is CSARSGRGHGYTF.

Comments on this clonotype: Just one base apart from a much larger clone, this may be a read error. The J gene is TRBJ2-5, the V gene TRBV24-1, with 16 bases identical to TRBD2. J was trimmed by 11 bases and V by 10 bases; bases with no gene match: 9. The length of the CDR3 is 14 residues. Germline V gives CDR1 KGHDR, CDR2 SFDVKD. CDR3 in amino acids: CATAPGLAGGGQYF. The CDR3 DNA sequence: TGTGCCACTGCTCCGGGACTAGCGGGAGGGGGGCAGTACTTC.

This clonotype was observed a few times. The CDR3 DNA follows: TGTGCCAGCAGCTTGCGGGAGCTAGCGGGGCTCCAGGAGCAGTACTTC. Amino acids: CASSLRELAGLQEQYF. V and J are TRBV11-1 and TRBJ2-7; 9 positions agree with TRBD2. The CDR3 runs to 16 residues. CDR1 and CDR2 (germline): SGHAT, FQDESV (reference sequence). V dropped 3 bases and J dropped 7; count of bases not matched to a gene: 13.

A few counts support this clonotype. The CDR3 sequence is CSVDPGGNQPQHF. The CDR3 region has the DNA TGCAGCGTTGACCCTGGGGGCAATCAGCCCCAGCATTTT. V gene TRBV29-1 combines with J gene TRBJ1-5; D ambiguous. Germline values: CDR1 SQVTM, CDR2 ANQGSEA. The CDR3 is made up of 13 amino acids. Trimming left V 3 bases short and J 2 bases short, with 8 bases between.

V is TRBV5-1 and J is TRBJ2-7; TRBD2 matches at 13 bases. With 4 bases clipped from V and 2 bases from J, the junction kept 3 bases outside the gene matches. CDR3 length: 15 residues. Per germline, CDR1 SGHRS and CDR2 YFSETQ. CDR3 residues: CASSTGLAGAYEQYF. The DNA of the CDR3 is TGCGCCAGCAGCACCGGACTAGCGGGAGCCTACGAGCAGTACTTC.

This chain connects TRBV15 to TRBJ2-1; 9 bases align to TRBD1. This CDR3 region has 16 residues. Germline values: CDR1 LNHNV, CDR2 YYDKDF (reference sequence). The junction had 6 bases not matched to a gene; V was cut back by 1 base and J by 5 bases. The CDR3: CATSRGRQGVHNEQFF. The CDR3 bases are TGTGCCACCAGCAGAGGCCGACAGGGGGTTCACAATGAGCAGTTCTTC.

This chain connects TRBV20-1 to TRBJ2-3; no reliable D call. V was clipped by 5 bases and J by 2 bases, with 5 bases between them. The CDR3 consists of 11 residues. Germline loops: CDR1 DFQATT, CDR2 SNEGSKA (reference sequence). CDR3 protein: CSASHTDTQYF. CDR3 DNA sequence: TGCAGTGCTTCCCACACAGATACGCAGTATTTT.

This clonotype was counted only a few times. V usage is TRBV9 and J usage is TRBJ1-1; D perhaps matches TRBD1 (5 bases). V was pared by 0 bases and J by 4 bases, with 10 bases between. The germline gives CDR1 SGDLS, CDR2 YYNGEE. CDR3 length: 14 amino acids. The CDR3 coding sequence is TGTGCCAGCAGCGTAGGATCAACAGGCACTGAAGCTTTCTTT. Encoded protein: CASSVGSTGTEAFF.

The gene calls are TRBV7-9 and TRBJ2-5; tentative D call: TRBD1 (7 bases). Germline V gene sequence: CDR1 SEHNR, CDR2 FQNEAQ (reference sequence). Trimming removed 5 bases at V and 11 bases at J, with 18 bases between. CDR3 length equals 13 residues. For the CDR3, the DNA is TGTGCCAGCAGCCAGGGGGAGGTGGGAGAGCAGTACTTC. Translation: CASSQGEVGEQYF.

This clonotype was seen a single time. This may be a read error: a much more frequent sequence differs by one nucleotide. V and J are TRBV11-1 and TRBJ2-2; unclear D gene. This CDR3 region has 12 residues. The V gene lost 4 bases and the J gene lost 3 bases, with 3 bases spanning the gap. Germline V gene data show CDR1 as SGHAT and CDR2 as FQDESV (reference sequence). CDR3 nucleotide sequence: TGTGCCAGCAGCTATCACACCGGGGAGCTGTTTTTT. It is translated as CASSYHTGELFF. The complete variable domain, with remaining parts taken from reference TRBV11-1 and TRBJ2-2, reads EAEVAQSPRYKITEKSQAVAFWCDPISGHATLYWYRQILGQGPELLVQFQDESVVDDSQLPKDRFSAERLKGVDSTLKIQPAELGDSAMYLCASSYHTGELFFGEGSRLTVL.

In this sample, this clonotype turned up a few times. The chain joins TRBV20-1 to TRBJ2-3; D remains ambiguous. The length of the CDR3 is 14 residues. Germline V lookup: CDR1 DFQATT, CDR2 SNEGSKA (reference sequence). Deletions cut 5 bases from V and 1 base from J, with 13 bases between. CDR3 sequence (DNA): TGCAGTGCTCGGCCCCTGCATGGCACAGATACGCAGTATTTT. It is translated as CSARPLHGTDTQYF.

The rearrangement uses TRBV6-1 and TRBJ2-3; no firm D call. Trimming removed 1 base at V and 2 bases at J, with 7 bases between. Per the germline V gene, CDR1 is MNHNS and CDR2 is SASEGT. This CDR3 comprises 14 residues. The CDR3 nucleotides read TGTGCCAGCAGTGAAGAACGGAACACAGATACGCAGTATTTT. Residues: CASSEERNTDTQYF.

This clonotype is a singleton in its sample. The chain combines TRBV7-2 with TRBJ1-2; D might be TRBD1 (6 bases). Per germline, CDR1 SGHTA and CDR2 FQGNSA. V shed 11 bases and J shed 3 bases, with 19 bases lying between them. This CDR3 contains 14 residues. The CDR3, as DNA: TGTGCCTGCACTCCTTCGGACAGTCACTATGGCTACACCTTC. Its translation is CACTPSDSHYGYTF.

The chain links TRBV25-1 to TRBJ2-4; D might be TRBD2 (6 bases). The CDR3 runs to 13 residues. Trimming took 2 bases from V and 13 from J, leaving 15 bases between them. Germline loops: CDR1 MGHDK, CDR2 SYGVNS. This CDR3 reads CASSEGPSGEQYF. The CDR3 nucleotides are TGTGCCAGCAGTGAAGGGCCCTCGGGGGAGCAGTACTTC.

In this sample, this clonotype turned up a few times. V is TRBV30 and J is TRBJ2-1, with D perhaps TRBD2 (5 bases). The CDR3 has 13 amino acids. Per the germline V gene, CDR1 is GTSNPN and CDR2 is SVGIG (reference sequence). V was cut by 1 base and J by 5 bases, with 9 bases left in between. The chain's CDR3 is CAWSENSDNEQFF. CDR3 coding DNA: TGTGCCTGGAGTGAAAATAGCGACAATGAGCAGTTCTTC. Full variable domain (remainder filled in from reference TRBV30 and TRBJ2-1): SQTIHQWPATLVQPVGSPLSLECTVEGTSNPNLYWYRQAAGRGLQLLFYSVGIGQISSEVPQNLSASRPQDRQFILSSKKLLLSDSGFYLCAWSENSDNEQFFGPGTRLTVL.

The rearrangement uses TRBV12-5 and TRBJ2-4; weak D call: TRBD2 (6 bases). CDR3 length: 14 amino acids. V was trimmed by 0 bases and J by 13 bases, leaving 16 bases between them. Per germline, CDR1 LGHNT and CDR2 FRNRAP. CDR3 DNA: TGTGCTAGTGGTTTGGTAAACGAGGTCGGACTACAGTACTTC. Its translation is CASGLVNEVGLQYF.

Here the CDR3 reads CSARAPWNEQFF. Here the CDR3 DNA reads TGCAGTGCTAGGGCCCCCTGGAATGAGCAGTTCTTC. The J gene is TRBJ2-1, the V gene TRBV20-1; no definite D call. V lost 3 bases and J lost 7, with 10 bases in between. The CDR3 contains 12 residues. Per the germline V gene, CDR1 is DFQATT and CDR2 is SNEGSKA (reference sequence).

This clonotype was seen at least ten times. This chain uses TRBV28 with TRBJ2-5, with D maybe TRBD1 (6 bases). Trimming took off 6 bases at V and 5 bases at J, with 19 bases between the two ends. Looked up from germline, CDR1 is MDHEN and CDR2 is SYDVKM. The CDR3 has 15 amino acids. The CDR3 reads CASSAPTGWGETQYF. The CDR3 nucleotides are TGTGCCAGCAGCGCCCCGACAGGTTGGGGTGAGACCCAGTACTTC.

The chain employs TRBV5-1 and TRBJ2-1; D is possibly TRBD1 or TRBD2 (5 bases each). V lost 7 bases and J 3 bases, leaving 17 bases between the germline ends. Looked up from germline, CDR1 is SGHRS and CDR2 is YFSETQ. The CDR3 sequence is 15 residues long. The CDR3 sequence: CASALRDGIYNEQFF. In DNA, the CDR3 is TGCGCCAGCGCCCTCCGGGACGGAATCTACAATGAGCAGTTCTTC.

This clonotype has a handful of counts. V usage is TRBV28 and J usage is TRBJ2-1; 9 positions match TRBD1. This CDR3 spans 16 amino acids. The germline CDR1 and CDR2 sequences are MDHEN and SYDVKM. Germline trimming cut 2 bases from V and 3 bases from J; bases unmatched to any gene: 5. CDR3: CASSLAGQGYYNEQFF. Written as DNA, the CDR3 is TGTGCCAGCAGTTTAGCGGGACAGGGATACTACAATGAGCAGTTCTTC. The variable domain in full, with the rest retrieved from reference TRBV28 and TRBJ2-1, is DVKVTQSSRYLVKRTGEKVFLECVQDMDHENMFWYRQDPGLGLRLIYFSYDVKMKEKGDIPEGYSVSREKKERFSLILESASTNQTSMYLCASSLAGQGYYNEQFFGPGTRLTVL.

J is TRBJ2-7 and V is TRBV15; the D call may be TRBD1 or TRBD2 (5 bases each). The CDR3 is 14 amino acids. The V gene's germline CDR1 is LNHNV and CDR2 YYDKDF (reference sequence). V lost 3 bases and J 5 bases, leaving 14 bases between the germline ends. As DNA, the CDR3 is TGTGCCACCAGCAGGAGGGACCGGGGTGACGAGCAGTACTTC. This gives the protein CATSRRDRGDEQYF.

The chain has TRBV2 and TRBJ2-3; TRBD2 agrees at 7 bases. The CDR3 is 13 amino acids. CDR1 is SNHLY, CDR2 FYNNEI, per germline. J was trimmed by 6 bases and V by 7 bases; bases with no gene match: 7. The CDR3 region is CASKSAREDTQYF. The CDR3 DNA sequence: TGTGCCAGCAAGTCCGCGCGGGAGGATACGCAGTATTTT. Complete variable domain (other parts from reference TRBV2 and TRBJ2-3): EPEVTQTPSHQVTQMGQEVILRCVPISNHLYFYWYRQILGQKVEFLVSFYNNEISEKSEIFDDQFSVERPDGSNFTLKIRSTKLEDSAMYFCASKSAREDTQYFGPGTRLTVL.

This clonotype occurred once. This CDR3 reads CASSLRRGPPGEQYF. In nucleotides, the CDR3 is TGCGCCAGCAGCTTGAGGAGGGGCCCTCCGGGGGAGCAGTACTTC. V gene TRBV5-1 combines with J gene TRBJ2-4; TRBD2 might be the D (6 bases). V was shortened by 1 base and J by 13 bases, with 21 bases between the two germline ends. The germline V gene encodes CDR1 SGHRS and CDR2 YFSETQ. The CDR3 covers 15 residues.

The chain couples TRBV7-9 to TRBJ2-5; the match to TRBD1 covers 8 bases. CDR1 SEHNR and CDR2 FQNEAQ come from the germline V gene (reference sequence). CDR3 size: 14 residues. Trimming removed 5 bases from V and 1 base from J; junction bases left unmatched: 3. DNA of the CDR3: TGTGCCAGCAGCCAGGGGGCAACCCAAGAGACCCAGTACTTC. This gives the protein CASSQGATQETQYF.

J is TRBJ2-1 and V is TRBV24-1, with D unclear. The end of the DNA is better explained by TRBJ2-7, so the J call may be wrong. The CDR3 spans 13 residues. Germline CDR1 KGHDR, CDR2 SFDVKD. The CDR3 region has the DNA TGTGCCACCAGTGTTGGAGCCTACAATGAGCAGTACTTC. Protein sequence: CATSVGAYNEQYF.

The chain uses TRBV14 and TRBJ1-1, with D possibly matching TRBD1 (6 bases). This CDR3 comprises 15 residues. Germline lookup yields CDR1 SGHDN and CDR2 FVKESK. The germline V and J ends were trimmed by 2 bases and 7 bases, with 17 bases remaining between them. CDR3 loop: CASSQLTGGSREAFF. CDR3 nucleotides: TGTGCCAGCAGCCAATTGACAGGAGGGTCCCGTGAAGCTTTCTTT.

The chain's CDR3 is CASSHPGGPSYEQFF. CDR3 nucleotides: TGTGCCAGCAGCCATCCCGGGGGGCCCAGCTATGAGCAGTTCTTC. The rearrangement joins TRBV2 to TRBJ2-1, with D perhaps TRBD2 (7 bases). Trimming took off 6 bases at V and 8 bases at J, with 20 bases between the two ends. This CDR3 is 15 amino acids long. Germline V gives CDR1 SNHLY, CDR2 FYNNEI. Full variable domain (remainder filled in from reference TRBV2 and TRBJ2-1): EPEVTQTPSHQVTQMGQEVILRCVPISNHLYFYWYRQILGQKVEFLVSFYNNEISEKSEIFDDQFSVERPDGSNFTLKIRSTKLEDSAMYFCASSHPGGPSYEQFFGPGTRLTVL.

This clonotype has more than one count but fewer than ten. The chain combines TRBV6-5 with TRBJ1-2; a weak D match, TRBD1 (6 bases). Between the trimmed V and J ends, which lost 0 bases and 4 bases, there was a span of 24 bases. The germline gives CDR1 MNHEY, CDR2 SVGAGI. The CDR3 is 19 residues long. The CDR3: CASSYSPSQGAGLFYGYTF. CDR3 sequence (DNA): TGTGCCAGCAGTTACTCCCCCTCACAGGGCGCCGGCTTGTTCTATGGCTACACCTTC.

This rearrangement joins TRBV15 to TRBJ2-3; D is ambiguous. The CDR3 runs 13 residues. With 8 bases removed from V and 1 base from J, the gap between germline ends came to 10 bases. Germline V CDR1 and CDR2: LNHNV, YYDKDF (reference sequence). The CDR3 region has the DNA TGTGCCACCCATACGAGGCGCACAGATACGCAGTATTTT. Encoded protein: CATHTRRTDTQYF. Complete variable domain (other parts from reference TRBV15 and TRBJ2-3): DAMVIQNPRYQVTQFGKPVTLSCSQTLNHNVMYWYQQKSSQAPKLLFHYYDKDFNNEADTPDNFQSRRPNTSFCFLDIRSPGLGDTAMYLCATHTRRTDTQYFGPGTRLTVL.

The chain is built from TRBV9 and TRBJ2-1; TRBD2 aligns across 10 bases. This CDR3 region has 14 residues. Germline V CDR1 and CDR2: SGDLS, YYNGEE. V lost 3 bases to trimming and J lost 5 bases; unmatched junction nucleotides: 2. CDR3 amino acids: CASSAGLADNEQFF. In DNA, the CDR3 is TGTGCCAGCAGCGCCGGACTAGCGGACAATGAGCAGTTCTTC.

This clonotype was counted between two and nine times. The chain employs TRBV7-2 and TRBJ2-4; D is possibly TRBD2 (6 bases). CDR3 size: 12 residues. The V and J ends lost 6 bases and 13 bases respectively, with 16 bases between them. Per the germline V gene, CDR1 is SGHTA and CDR2 is FQGNSA. This CDR3 reads CASSSQPGEQYF. The CDR3 DNA reads TGTGCCAGCAGTTCCCAACCGGGAGAGCAGTACTTC.